This record looks at one T cell receptor beta chain sequence and its context. The antigen it binds to is not known. Per-nucleotide qualities are absent, and no much larger clonotype sits a single base away. V is cut by 7 bases and J by 0 bases, and the space between the germline ends is 22 bases. The CDR3 starts with the cysteine, ends with the phenylalanine, and has 17 residues. Of the read, only the CDR3 DNA is kept; its 51 bases are in frame from base 1. CDR1 and CDR2 were assigned from the germline V gene as MDHEN and SYDVKM. The data belong to a study of shared clonotypes between healthy human individuals (dated by TCRdb to the early 2020s). Some background on the complete study: A few men and two women, aged 18 to 49 years, made up the cohort. The study deeply sequenced blood TCR repertoires of five healthy adults to estimate repertoire size and the extent of clonotype sharing between individuals. Each donor's leukapheresis produced roughly between about 0.8 and 10 billion PBMCs. Libraries were prepared and TCR repertoires were sequenced by different laboratories using diverse techniques, in order to increase sequencing depth and limit assay-specific biases. For each donor, CD4 naive and CD4 memory were each given three plates, CD8 naive was given two plates, and CD8 memory was given one plate. General study outcomes and caveats: The small number of donors limited the genetic and exposure-history diversity represented. Higher generation probabilities were observed for clonotypes shared by all four sorted-subset donors than for non-shared clonotypes. Larger estimated clonotype richness was generally found for naive subsets than for memory subsets. Sampling was limited to blood, and TCR repertoires in tissue likely differ from TCR repertoires in blood. Sharing across several donors was observed for approximately 5% of naive CD4, less than 4% of naive CD8, over 2% of memory CD4, and about 0.38% of memory CD8 clonotypes. Incomplete sequencing was indicated by rarefaction of sorted-subset datasets, despite the large sequencing depth. Based on pairwise subsampling, the degree of clonotype sharing among donors was expected to be affected by sequencing depth.

TCR CDR3 regions were amplified from genomic DNA by multiplex PCR using the deep immunoSEQ assay. For each cell subset, the extracted genomic DNA was distributed evenly across all wells of several immunoSEQ 96-well plates, and each plate served as one replicate. For sorted subsets, each replicate PCR was loaded with 150 to 250 ng genomic DNA, equivalent to 32,000 or so T cell genomes. The purified libraries were quantified using a Qubit 3.0 fluorometer, sized with a Bioanalyzer 2100, and then quantified again using the KAPA Library Quantification kit. Each immunoSEQ 96-well plate was sequenced on its own single-read 150-cycle Illumina NextSeq 550 flow cell. Per the source publication's procedure: Because only junctional sequences without quality scores were contained in the immunoSEQ output, filtering matching that applied to full-length reads could not be performed. Sequences were annotated with PyIR, a Python wrapper for IgBLAST v1.9, and V/J genes and CDR3 were assigned using IMGT germline references. Reads were removed for weak V/J assignments (E-value above 1e-6), missing CDR3, stop codons, out-of-frame junctions, or ambiguous translated residues. V3J clonotypes were defined by identical inferred V gene, J gene, and CDR3 amino acid sequence. Percentage overlap between repertoires was computed as shared unique clonotypes divided by the size of the smaller repertoire. Three approaches were used to assess repertoire richness: RTK rarefaction, the Chao1 estimator, and Recon v2.1 estimates of unobserved clonotypes. Generation probabilities were computed with OLGA for all TCRbeta clonotypes obtained by the gDNA method from four donors. TCRdb took over this immuneACCESS table, retaining in-frame rearrangements with V and J assigned. Such tables are incomplete; in checked studies, under half of the missing clones stem from an unresolved V gene, and the remainder is unexplained. That table is the source of V, J and clone size, and D and trimming were worked out from the DNA. The sample yields some 1.5 million clones; 95% to 97% were counted once. The ten largest clones add up to more than 0.9% of the sample.

Donors were healthy HIV-negative adults with no recently reported acute infections or vaccinations. Only Caucasian adults living in Nashville, Tennessee, USA were represented among the donors. CD4+ T cells were enriched through magnetic negative selection, after which naive cells were positively selected on CD45RA and the remaining negative fraction served as the memory subset. Blood was obtained by leukapheresis, after which PBMCs were separated by Ficoll-Histopaque density gradient centrifugation and cryopreserved in liquid nitrogen vapor phase. Analytical flow cytometry was used to check the purity and quantity of each magnetically sorted T cell population. Genomic DNA was isolated from every sorted fraction and measured by UV absorbance on a Nanodrop 2000c.

Recombination connected TRBV28 to TRBJ2-7, with the D gene uncertain. The sample was naive CD4+ T cells sorted from blood. In the paper's terms, the cell subset or site label means: CD45RA+ positively selected. The clonotype was recovered from a man aged 25 to 40 in good health. The CDR3 protein is CASTPNRAEAFSYEQYF. The DNA is as follows: TGTGCCAGCACCCCCAACCGAGCAGAAGCTTTCTCCTACGAGCAGTACTTC. Joined to the reference TRBV28 and TRBJ2-7 proteins, this CDR3 gives the full variable domain: DVKVTQSSRYLVKRTGEKVFLECVQDMDHENMFWYRQDPGLGLRLIYFSYDVKMKEKGDIPEGYSVSREKKERFSLILESASTNQTSMYLCASTPNRAEAFSYEQYFGPGTRLTVT.